A single T cell receptor (beta chain) is shown here with its context. Described time point: cycle 4 day 1 (C4D1), after 5 to 7 weeks of nivolumab. Every patient relapsed after autologous stem cell transplantation, and brentuximab vedotin exposure varied. From thawed PBMCs, CD4+ T cells were purified using magnetic negative selection. The data derive from a study of PD-1 blockade in classical Hodgkin lymphoma. Here immunoSEQ multiplex PCR was the method, and the copy in TCRdb shows in-frame clones only, minus some. The sample carries some 15,000 clones, around 78% recorded once. The CDR3 loop spans 16 amino acids. The V gene lost 6 bases and the J gene lost 0 bases, with 17 bases spanning the gap. The germline V gene encodes CDR1 MNHNY and CDR2 SVGAGI (reference sequence).

The TCR sequence derives from a human donor with classical Hodgkin lymphoma. The material sequenced was CD4+ T cells from blood, taken before the fourth cycle of nivolumab. The V and J genes are TRBV6-6 and TRBJ1-1; a weak D match, TRBD1 (6 bases). CDR3 sequence: CASSPSQTGLNTEAFF. CDR3 nucleotide sequence: TGTGCCAGCAGCCCGTCACAGACAGGATTGAACACTGAAGCTTTCTTT.